This T cell receptor (beta chain) came from a study of blood T cell repertoires in COVID-19. This clone occurred once. Authors' methods: Scientists estimated how many nucleated cells there were by amplifying reference gene primers. Assay used: immunoSEQ multiplex PCR; TCRdb lists only in-frame clones, some missing. The V and J calls and clone size are taken from that table; D and trimming were inferred from the DNA. The sample holds hundreds of thousands of clones, approximately 88% seen once. Germline lookup yields CDR1 SGHTA and CDR2 FQGNSA. The germline V and J ends were trimmed by 2 bases and 3 bases, with 10 bases remaining between them. The CDR3 has 14 amino acids.

The chain combines TRBV7-2 with TRBJ1-1, with D uncertain. Sequenced sample: peripheral blood. This receptor was identified in a man aged 35 to 55 with acute or convalescent COVID-19. DNA for the CDR3: TGTGCCAGCAGCTTAATTCCAGGCGACACTGAAGCTTTCTTT. Its protein is CASSLIPGDTEAFF.